This T cell receptor (beta chain) emerged from a study of identical twins. A template switching step contributed a universal primer site, while unique molecular identifiers were present in the cDNA. MiXCR, run by TCRdb on the 5' RACE reads, gives a single entry per CDR3 protein. The sample lists approximately 220,000 distinct CDR3 sequences; around a tenth were seen once. Germline-derived CDR1 and CDR2 are DFQATT and SNEGSKA (reference sequence). The CDR3 runs to 13 residues. Trimming cost V 7 bases and J 4 bases, with 14 bases left between them. This clonotype appeared a few times. Its antigen is unidentified. Study findings and constraints: Beta out-of-frame sequences showed weaker excess sharing between twins. Reduced insertions were recorded for abundant cord blood beta clonotypes, with no such pattern in memory repertoires. In zero-insertion analyses, partial confounding could arise from invariant MAIT and iNKT cells.

The sequence was collected from a woman aged 18-30 years in good health. The chain combines TRBV20-1 with TRBJ2-1, with D perhaps matching TRBD1 (6 bases). Sequenced: memory (CD45RO+) T cells sorted from blood. The CDR3 spells CSVVSRGYNEQFF. The CDR3 nucleotides are TGCAGTGTGGTATCTAGGGGGTACAATGAGCAGTTCTTC.